The clone carrying this T cell receptor beta chain was detected many times. What it binds is unknown. A single record per CDR3 protein comes from TCRdb applying MiXCR to the 5' RACE reads. The data show around 67,000 distinct CDR3 sequences, roughly 5.6% seen once. Germline lookup yields CDR1 DFQATT and CDR2 SNEGSKA (reference sequence). The CDR3 spans 12 residues. With V trimmed by 5 bases and J by 2 bases, 2 bases remained unmatched. This sample was included in a study of neurological immune-mediated disorders. Study results and limitations: The greatest degree of TCR clonal expansion was observed in HTLV-1-associated myelopathy, with the lowest in multiple sclerosis, below that of healthy controls.

This receptor was identified in a man in his late teens or twenties with multiple sclerosis. The sample comprised PBMCs. The chain uses TRBV20-1 and TRBJ2-7; 8 bases match TRBD2. This CDR3 is CSAFSGAYEQYF. DNA for the CDR3: TGCAGTGCTTTTAGCGGGGCCTACGAGCAGTACTTC.